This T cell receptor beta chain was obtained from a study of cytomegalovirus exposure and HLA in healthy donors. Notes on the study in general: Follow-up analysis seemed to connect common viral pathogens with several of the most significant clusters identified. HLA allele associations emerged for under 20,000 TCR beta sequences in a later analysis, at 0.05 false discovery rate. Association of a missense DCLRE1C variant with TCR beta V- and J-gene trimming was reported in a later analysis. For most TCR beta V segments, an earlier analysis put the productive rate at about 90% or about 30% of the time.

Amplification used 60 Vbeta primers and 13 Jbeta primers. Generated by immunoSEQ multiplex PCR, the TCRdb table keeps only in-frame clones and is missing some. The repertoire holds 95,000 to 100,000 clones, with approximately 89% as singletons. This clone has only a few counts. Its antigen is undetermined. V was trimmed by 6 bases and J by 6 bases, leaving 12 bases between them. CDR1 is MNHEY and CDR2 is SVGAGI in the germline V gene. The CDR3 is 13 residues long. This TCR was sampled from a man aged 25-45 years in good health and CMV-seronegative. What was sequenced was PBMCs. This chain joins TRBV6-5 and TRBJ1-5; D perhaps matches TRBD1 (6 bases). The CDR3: CASRNRVGQPQHF. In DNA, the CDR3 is TGTGCCAGCAGAAACAGGGTAGGTCAGCCCCAGCATTTT.